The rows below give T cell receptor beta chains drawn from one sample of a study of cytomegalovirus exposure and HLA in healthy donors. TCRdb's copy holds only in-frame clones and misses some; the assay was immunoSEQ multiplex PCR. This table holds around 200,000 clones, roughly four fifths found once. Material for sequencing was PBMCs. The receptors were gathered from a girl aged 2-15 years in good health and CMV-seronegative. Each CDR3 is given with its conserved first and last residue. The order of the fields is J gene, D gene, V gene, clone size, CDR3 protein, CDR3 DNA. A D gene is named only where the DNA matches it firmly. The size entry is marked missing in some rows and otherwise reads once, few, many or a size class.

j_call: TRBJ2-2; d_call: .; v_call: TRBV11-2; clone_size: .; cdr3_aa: CASSLDFSGELFF; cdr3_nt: TGTGCCAGCAGCTTAGATTTCTCCGGGGAGCTGTTTTTT
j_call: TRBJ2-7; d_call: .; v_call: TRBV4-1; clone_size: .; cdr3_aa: CASSQEGTAVPSEQYF; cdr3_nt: TGCGCCAGCAGCCAAGAAGGTACAGCGGTGCCATCCGAGCAGTACTTC
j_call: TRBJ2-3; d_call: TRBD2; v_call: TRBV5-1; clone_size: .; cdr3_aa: CASSWTSPSTDTQYF; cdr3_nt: TGCGCCAGCAGCTGGACTAGCCCTAGCACAGATACGCAGTATTTT
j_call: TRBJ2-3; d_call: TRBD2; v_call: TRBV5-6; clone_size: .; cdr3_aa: CASSRSPGGPTDTQYF; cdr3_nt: TGTGCCAGCAGCCGATCGCCGGGGGGGCCGACAGATACGCAGTATTTT
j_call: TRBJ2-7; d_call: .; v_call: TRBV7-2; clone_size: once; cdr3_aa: CASSLRFAHEQYF; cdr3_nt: TGTGCCAGCAGCCTCCGGTTCGCCCACGAGCAGTACTTC
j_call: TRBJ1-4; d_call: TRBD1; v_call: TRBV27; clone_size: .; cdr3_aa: CASSSLEQGVPTNEKLFF; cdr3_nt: TGTGCCAGCAGTTCGCTCGAACAGGGGGTGCCGACTAATGAAAAACTGTTTTTT
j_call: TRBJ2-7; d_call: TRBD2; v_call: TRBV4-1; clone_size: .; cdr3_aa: CASSQVQREGFTYGYEQYF; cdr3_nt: TGCGCCAGCAGCCAAGTTCAGCGGGAGGGATTCACGTACGGCTACGAGCAGTACTTC
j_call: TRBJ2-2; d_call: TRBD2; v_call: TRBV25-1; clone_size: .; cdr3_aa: CASSDAGLAVPNTGELFF; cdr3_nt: TGTGCCAGCAGTGACGCGGGGCTAGCGGTTCCGAACACCGGGGAGCTGTTTTTT
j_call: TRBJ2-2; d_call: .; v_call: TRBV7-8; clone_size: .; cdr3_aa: CASSPFTGELFF; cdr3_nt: TGTGCCAGCAGCCCCTTCACCGGGGAGCTGTTTTTT
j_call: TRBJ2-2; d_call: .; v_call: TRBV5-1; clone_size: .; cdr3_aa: CASSSDAGNTGELFF; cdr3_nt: TGCGCCAGCAGCTCCGACGCGGGGAACACCGGGGAGCTGTTTTTT
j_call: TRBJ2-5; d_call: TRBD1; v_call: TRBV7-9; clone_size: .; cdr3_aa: CASSSDRELQTQYF; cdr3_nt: TGTGCCAGCAGCTCGGACAGGGAGTTACAGACCCAGTACTTC
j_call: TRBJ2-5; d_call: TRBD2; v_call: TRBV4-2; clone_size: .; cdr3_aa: CASSQVIASGGIQETQYF; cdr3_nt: TGTGCCAGCAGCCAAGTGATCGCTAGCGGGGGAATCCAAGAGACCCAGTACTTC
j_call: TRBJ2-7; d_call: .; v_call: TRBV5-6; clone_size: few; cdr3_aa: CASSSDSLNSYEQYF; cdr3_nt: TGTGCCAGCAGCTCGGACAGTCTTAACTCCTACGAGCAGTACTTC
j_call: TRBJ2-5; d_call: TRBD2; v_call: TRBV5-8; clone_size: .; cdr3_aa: CASSSQLAGQETQYF; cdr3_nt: TGTGCCAGCAGCTCACAACTAGCGGGCCAAGAGACCCAGTACTTC
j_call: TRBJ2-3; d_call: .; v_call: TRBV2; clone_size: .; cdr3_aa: CASKGRETYTDTQYF; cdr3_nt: TGTGCCAGCAAGGGGCGCGAGACGTATACAGATACGCAGTATTTT
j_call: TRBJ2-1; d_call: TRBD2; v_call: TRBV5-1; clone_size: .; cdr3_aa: CASSSGTSVDEQFF; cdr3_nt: TGCGCCAGCTCCTCCGGGACTAGCGTCGATGAGCAGTTCTTC
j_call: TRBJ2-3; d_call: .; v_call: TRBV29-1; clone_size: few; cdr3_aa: CSVYRVYAQYF; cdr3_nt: TGCAGCGTATACAGGGTATATGCGCAGTATTTT
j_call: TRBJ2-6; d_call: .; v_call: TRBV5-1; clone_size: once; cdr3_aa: CASSSEISGANVLTF; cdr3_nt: TGCGCCAGCAGCTCTGAGATCTCTGGGGCCAACGTCCTGACTTTC
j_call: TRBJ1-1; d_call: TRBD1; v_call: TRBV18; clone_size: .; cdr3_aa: CASSPRGGNTEAFF; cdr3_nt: TGTGCCAGCTCACCAAGAGGGGGCAACACTGAAGCTTTCTTT
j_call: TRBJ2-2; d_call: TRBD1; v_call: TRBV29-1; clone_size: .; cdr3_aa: CSVRTGGNTGELFF; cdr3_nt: TGCAGCGTTCGAACAGGGGGAAACACCGGGGAGCTGTTTTTT
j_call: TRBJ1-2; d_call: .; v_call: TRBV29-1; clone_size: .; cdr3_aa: CSAREYEAYYGYTF; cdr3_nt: TGCAGCGCCCGAGAGTATGAAGCGTACTATGGCTACACCTTC
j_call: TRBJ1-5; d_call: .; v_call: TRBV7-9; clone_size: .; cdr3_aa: CASPGFPMSQPQHF; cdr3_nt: TGTGCCAGCCCGGGGTTCCCGATGAGTCAGCCCCAGCATTTT
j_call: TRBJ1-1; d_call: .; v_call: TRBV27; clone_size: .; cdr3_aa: CASSLGRGGTTEAFF; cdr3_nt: TGTGCCAGCAGTTTAGGAAGGGGAGGGACCACTGAAGCTTTCTTT
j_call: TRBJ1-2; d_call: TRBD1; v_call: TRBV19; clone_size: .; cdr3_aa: CASSPGQGARGYTF; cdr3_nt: TGTGCCAGTAGTCCGGGACAGGGGGCTCGGGGCTACACCTTC
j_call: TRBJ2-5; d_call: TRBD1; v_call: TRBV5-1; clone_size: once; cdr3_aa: CASSSGTGRTQETQYF; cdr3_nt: TGCGCCAGCAGCTCCGGGACAGGGAGGACCCAAGAGACCCAGTACTTC
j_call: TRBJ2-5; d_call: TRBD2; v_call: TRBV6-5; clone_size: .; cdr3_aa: CASKAGAREETQYF; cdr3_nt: TGTGCCAGCAAAGCGGGAGCTAGGGAAGAGACCCAGTACTTC
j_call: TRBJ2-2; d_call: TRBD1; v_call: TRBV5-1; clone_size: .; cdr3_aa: CASSLRGQGGELFF; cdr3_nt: TGCGCCAGCAGCTTGAGGGGGCAGGGCGGGGAGCTGTTTTTT
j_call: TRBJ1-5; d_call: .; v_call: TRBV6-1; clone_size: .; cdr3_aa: CASRAGEPNQPQHF; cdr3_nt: TGTGCCAGCAGGGCGGGAGAACCCAATCAGCCCCAGCATTTT
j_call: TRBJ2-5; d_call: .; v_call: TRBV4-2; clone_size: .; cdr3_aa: CASSQDPMPGNHETQYF; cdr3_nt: TGTGCCAGCAGCCAAGACCCCATGCCAGGGAACCACGAGACCCAGTACTTC
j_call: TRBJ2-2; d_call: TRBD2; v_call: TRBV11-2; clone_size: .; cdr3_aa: CASSLTSGGTAGELFF; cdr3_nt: TGTGCCAGCAGCCTGACTAGCGGGGGGACGGCCGGGGAGCTGTTTTTT
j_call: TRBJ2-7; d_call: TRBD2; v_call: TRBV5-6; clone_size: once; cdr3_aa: CASSFQRGRQYF; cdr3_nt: TGTGCCAGCAGCTTTCAGCGGGGGAGGCAGTACTTC
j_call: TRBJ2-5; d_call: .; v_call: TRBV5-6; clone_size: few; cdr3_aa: CASSLGFAGGQETQYF; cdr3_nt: TGTGCCAGCAGCTTGGGGTTTGCAGGTGGGCAAGAGACCCAGTACTTC
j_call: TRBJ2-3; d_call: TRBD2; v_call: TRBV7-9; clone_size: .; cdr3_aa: CASSILAGATDTQYF; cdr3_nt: TGTGCCAGCAGTATCCTAGCGGGAGCCACAGATACGCAGTATTTT
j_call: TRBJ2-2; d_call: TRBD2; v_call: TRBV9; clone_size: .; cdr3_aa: CASSVGFKRGGGTGELFF; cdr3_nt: TGTGCCAGCAGCGTAGGTTTTAAGCGGGGGGGCGGCACCGGGGAGCTGTTTTTT
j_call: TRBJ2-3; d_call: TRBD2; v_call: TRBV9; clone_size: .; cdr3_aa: CASSAQRGGGADTQYF; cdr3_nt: TGTGCCAGCAGCGCCCAGCGGGGGGGCGGCGCAGATACGCAGTATTTT
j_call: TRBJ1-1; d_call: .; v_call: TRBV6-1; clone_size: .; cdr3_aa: CASSMNRNTEAFF; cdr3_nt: TGTGCCAGCAGTATGAACAGAAACACTGAAGCTTTCTTT
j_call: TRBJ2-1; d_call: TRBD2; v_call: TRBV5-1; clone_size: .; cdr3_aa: CASSSSGSSLYNEQFF; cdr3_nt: TGCGCCAGCAGCAGTAGCGGGAGCTCCCTTTACAATGAGCAGTTCTTC
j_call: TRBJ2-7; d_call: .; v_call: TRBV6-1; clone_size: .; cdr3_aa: CASTWGTVRSYEQYF; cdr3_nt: TGTGCCAGCACTTGGGGGACTGTTCGCTCCTACGAGCAGTACTTC
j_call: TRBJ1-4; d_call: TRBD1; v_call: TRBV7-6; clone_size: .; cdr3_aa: CASSLHRGGNEKLFF; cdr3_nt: TGTGCCAGCAGCTTACACAGGGGAGGTAATGAAAAACTGTTTTTT
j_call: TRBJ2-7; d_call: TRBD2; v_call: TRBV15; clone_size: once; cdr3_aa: CATSRAAGGRYEQYF; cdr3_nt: TGTGCCACCAGCAGAGCGGCGGGAGGACGCTACGAGCAGTACTTC
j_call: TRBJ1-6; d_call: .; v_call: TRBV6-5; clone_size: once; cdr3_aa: CASRQGGNSPLHF; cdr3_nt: TGTGCCAGCAGGCAGGGCGGTAATTCACCCCTCCACTTT